This T cell receptor beta chain was retrieved from a study of T cells in Graves' hyperthyroidism and ophthalmopathy. Between the trimmed V and J ends, which lost 8 bases and 4 bases, there was a span of 11 bases. Germline values: CDR1 LGHNA, CDR2 YNFKEQ. The CDR3 extends over 12 amino acids. Amplification targeted TCR beta CDR3 regions from RNA transcripts. In the first-round RT-PCR of the TCR CDR3, the HTBI primer set was used. TCRdb re-called the multiplex PCR reads through MiXCR, storing one row per CDR3 protein. The table records 350,000 or so distinct CDR3 sequences, 21% of them present only once.

V is TRBV4-2 and J is TRBJ1-2; D is perhaps TRBD1 (5 bases). Sequences were obtained from blood. The TCR was taken from a woman aged 45-65 years with Graves' hyperthyroidism. CDR3 in amino acids: CASYGTVYGYTF. The CDR3 DNA reads as TGTGCCAGCTATGGGACGGTCTATGGCTACACCTTC.